This T cell receptor (beta chain) is from a study of T cell responses to AZD1222 COVID-19 vaccine. Study-level information: Investigators merged groups given second doses at roughly 4 or roughly 12 weeks.

Points from the study as a whole: Regions left unmutated in variants are reportedly the target of nearly half of spike-specific TCRs. Donor demographics were predominantly white British with a female majority; clonal diversity may be underestimated.

Germline loops: CDR1 SEHNR, CDR2 FQNEAQ (reference sequence). CDR3 size: 15 residues. V was cut by 4 bases and J by 3 bases, with 15 bases left in between. Repertoires were generated with immunoSEQ multiplex PCR, while TCRdb's copy carries only in-frame clones and drops some. The profile shows approximately 100,000 clones, over 80% of them singletons. Regarding this clone: The antigen remains unidentified.

V is TRBV7-9 and J is TRBJ2-5, with TRBD2 as a possible D gene (6 bases). The sequence derives from an adult in good health. Sequenced here: peripheral blood, sampled on day 0 of AZD1222 vaccination. CDR3 amino acids: CASSSPPGGKETQYF. As DNA, the CDR3 is TGTGCCAGCAGCTCACCCCCTGGGGGGAAAGAGACCCAGTACTTC.